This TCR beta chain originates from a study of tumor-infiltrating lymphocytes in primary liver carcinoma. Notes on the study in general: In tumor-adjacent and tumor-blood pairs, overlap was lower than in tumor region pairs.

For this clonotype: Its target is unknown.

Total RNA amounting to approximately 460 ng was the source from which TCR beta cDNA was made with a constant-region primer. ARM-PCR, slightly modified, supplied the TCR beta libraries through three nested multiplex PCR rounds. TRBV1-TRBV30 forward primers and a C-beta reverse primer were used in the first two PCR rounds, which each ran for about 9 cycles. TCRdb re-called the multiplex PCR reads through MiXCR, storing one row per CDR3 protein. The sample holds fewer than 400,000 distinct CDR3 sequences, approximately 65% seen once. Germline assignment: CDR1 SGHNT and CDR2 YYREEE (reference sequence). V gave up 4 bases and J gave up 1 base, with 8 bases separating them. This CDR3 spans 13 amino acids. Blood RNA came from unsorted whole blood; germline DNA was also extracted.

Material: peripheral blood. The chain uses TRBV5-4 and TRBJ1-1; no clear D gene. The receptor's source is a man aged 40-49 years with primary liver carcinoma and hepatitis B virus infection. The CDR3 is CASSRSWNTEAFF. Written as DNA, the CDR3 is TGTGCCAGCAGCCGGTCCTGGAACACTGAAGCTTTCTTT. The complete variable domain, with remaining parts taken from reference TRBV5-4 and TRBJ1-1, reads ETGVTQSPTHLIKTRGQQVTLRCSSQSGHNTVSWYQQALGQGPQFIFQYYREEENGRGNFPPRFSGLQFPNYSSELNVNALELDDSALYLCASSRSWNTEAFFGQGTRLTVV.